The 21 T cell receptor beta chains below were found in one sample sequenced in a study of blood T cell repertoires in COVID-19. Method: immunoSEQ multiplex PCR; TCRdb's copy keeps in-frame clones and lacks some. The sample consists of approximately 200,000 clones, 94% of them appearing once. The sample comprised peripheral blood. The receptors shown here come from a man aged 25-40 years with COVID-19, enrolled during active disease.

V and J are TRBV7-2 and TRBJ1-6, with a possible D match to TRBD1 (6 bases). Trimming left V 2 bases short and J 5 bases short, with 10 bases between. CDR3 length: 15 residues. Germline-derived CDR1 and CDR2 are SGHTA and FQGNSA. The CDR3 here is CASSLRAGDNSPLHF. The DNA of the CDR3 is TGTGCCAGCAGCTTAAGGGCAGGGGATAATTCACCCCTCCACTTT. Full variable domain (remainder filled in from reference TRBV7-2 and TRBJ1-6): GAGVSQSPSNKVTEKGKDVELRCDPISGHTALYWYRQSLGQGLEFLIYFQGNSAPDKSGLPSDRFSAERTGGSVSTLTIQRTQQEDSAVYLCASSLRAGDNSPLHFGNGTRLTVT.

The J gene is TRBJ1-3, the V gene TRBV2, with 11 bases lining up with TRBD1. With V trimmed by 4 bases and J by 4 bases, 6 bases remained unmatched. Germline loops: CDR1 SNHLY, CDR2 FYNNEI. This CDR3 is built from 16 residues. DNA for the CDR3: TGTGCCAGCAGTGCAACAGGGACAGGGGGAGGAAACACCATATATTTT. As protein: CASSATGTGGGNTIYF.

The chain carries TRBV7-9 and TRBJ1-2; D gene unclear. The CDR3 has 13 residues. Trimming shortened V by 5 bases and J by 3 bases, and 10 bases separated the two germline ends. Germline loops: CDR1 SEHNR, CDR2 FQNEAQ (reference sequence). For the CDR3, the DNA is TGTGCCAGCAGCGAACGGGAGGACTATGGCTACACCTTC. Protein: CASSEREDYGYTF. Complete variable domain (other parts from reference TRBV7-9 and TRBJ1-2): DTGVSQNPRHKITKRGQNVTFRCDPISEHNRLYWYRQTLGQGPEFLTYFQNEAQLEKSRLLSDRFSAERPKGSFSTLEIQRTEQGDSAMYLCASSEREDYGYTFGSGTRLTVV.

The rearrangement links TRBV12-1 to TRBJ1-2; no DNA check was done on the table's D call, TRBD1. TRBV12-1 is labeled a pseudogene. CDR3 length: 15 amino acids. This chain's CDR3 is CASSTRTVLGYGYTF. The CDR3 DNA sequence: TGTGCCAGCAGCACCCGGACAGTCCTCGGCTATGGCTACACCTTC.

This clone was seen only once. The V gene is TRBV5-1, the J gene TRBJ1-2; 7 bases match TRBD1. There are 13 residues in the CDR3. Germline CDR1 reads SGHRS; CDR2 reads YFSETQ. V lost 0 bases, J lost 6 bases, and 2 bases stayed unmatched. This chain's CDR3 is CASSLVDRDGYTF. Here the CDR3 DNA reads TGCGCCAGCAGCTTGGTTGACAGGGATGGCTACACCTTC.

The chain carries TRBV18 and TRBJ1-4, with D possibly matching TRBD1 (6 bases). Deletions cut 1 base from V and 3 bases from J, with 12 bases between. Per germline, CDR1 KGHSH and CDR2 LQKENI. CDR3 length: 16 residues. CDR3 sequence (DNA): TGTGCCAGCTCACCACAAGGGCAGGGGTCTAATGAAAAACTGTTTTTT. Protein product: CASSPQGQGSNEKLFF.

This sequence joins TRBV7-3 and TRBJ1-2, with 8 bases aligning to TRBD1. Germline V gives CDR1 SGHTA, CDR2 FQGTGA. The CDR3 has 13 residues. The J segment lost 10 bases and the V segment lost 3 bases, leaving 7 bases of the junction unmatched. The CDR3 sequence: CASSFGRQGNYTF. The CDR3 DNA is TGTGCCAGCAGCTTTGGTCGACAGGGGAACTACACCTTC.

This rearrangement joins TRBV2 to TRBJ1-4, with TRBD1 matching 9 bases. CDR1 is SNHLY, CDR2 FYNNEI, per germline. This CDR3 contains 14 residues. V shed 8 bases, J shed 7 bases, and the junction held 8 bases outside the gene matches. DNA for the CDR3: TGTGCCAGCGGTCGCGACAGGGGGGGTGAAAAACTGTTTTTT. Its translation is CASGRDRGGEKLFF.

This clone was seen only once. V usage is TRBV9 and J usage is TRBJ2-1, with 8 bases that match TRBD2. The trim removed 3 bases at V and 14 bases at J, leaving 7 bases unmatched. Per germline, CDR1 SGDLS and CDR2 YYNGEE. This CDR3 is built from 12 residues. CDR3 DNA: TGTGCCAGCAGCGGACCCGGGACTAGTAAGTTCTTC. Amino acid sequence: CASSGPGTSKFF.

CDR3 loop: CASSTGQLLDNEQFF. Here the CDR3 DNA reads TGCGCCAGCAGTACCGGACAATTACTTGACAATGAGCAGTTCTTC. The V and J genes are TRBV5-1 and TRBJ2-1, with TRBD1 as a possible D gene (5 bases). Germline V lookup: CDR1 SGHRS, CDR2 YFSETQ. Trimming removed 5 bases at V and 5 bases at J, with 17 bases between. This CDR3 comprises 15 residues.

The chain links TRBV5-4 to TRBJ1-2, with D uncertain. In germline, CDR1 is SGHNT, CDR2 YYREEE (reference sequence). The length of the CDR3 is 14 residues. Trimming stripped 1 base from V and 4 bases from J, with 11 bases between. This chain's CDR3 is CASSLSEPRYGYTF. The CDR3 DNA reads as TGTGCCAGCAGCTTGAGCGAACCACGCTATGGCTACACCTTC.

The J gene is TRBJ1-2, the V gene TRBV7-2; TRBD1 matches at 8 bases. The trim removed 5 bases at V and 4 bases at J, leaving 3 bases unmatched. CDR1 SGHTA and CDR2 FQGNSA come from the germline V gene. The CDR3 is 13 residues long. The CDR3 protein is CASSIGQGYGYTF. The CDR3 coding sequence is TGTGCCAGCAGCATTGGACAGGGCTATGGCTACACCTTC.

There are a few counts of this clone. The V and J genes are TRBV2 and TRBJ2-7, with 13 bases identical to TRBD2. Germline V lookup: CDR1 SNHLY, CDR2 FYNNEI. CDR3 length: 15 amino acids. After removal of 6 bases from V and 3 bases from J, the junction contained 5 bases not matched to a gene. This CDR3 is CASRPGLAGVYEQYF. The CDR3 DNA sequence: TGTGCCAGCAGACCCGGACTAGCGGGGGTCTACGAGCAGTACTTC.

This clone was counted once. The chain combines TRBV5-1 with TRBJ1-1; TRBD1 is a possible D gene (5 bases). The CDR3 consists of 15 residues. Trimming took 4 bases from V and 4 from J, leaving 17 bases between them. Per the germline V gene, CDR1 is SGHRS and CDR2 is YFSETQ. The CDR3 reads CASSVLKGLGTEAFF. The CDR3 nucleotides read TGCGCCAGCAGCGTGCTTAAGGGGCTCGGCACTGAAGCTTTCTTT.

V gene TRBV4-1 combines with J gene TRBJ1-1; no reliable D call. From germline, CDR1 is MGHRA and CDR2 YSYEKL. The CDR3 is 13 amino acids. V lost 0 bases, J lost 1 base, and 3 bases lay in between. CDR3 protein: CASSQDGNTEAFF. The CDR3 region has the DNA TGCGCCAGCAGCCAAGACGGGAACACTGAAGCTTTCTTT.

The V gene is TRBV6-5, the J gene TRBJ1-2; 7 positions agree with TRBD1. With 7 bases clipped from V and 0 bases from J, the junction kept 8 bases outside the gene matches. This CDR3 comprises 15 residues. From germline, CDR1 is MNHEY and CDR2 SVGAGI. CDR3 residues: CASNPDRVTNYGYTF. DNA of the CDR3: TGTGCCAGCAACCCCGACAGGGTCACTAACTATGGCTACACCTTC.

V and J are TRBV19 and TRBJ1-5, with 8 bases aligning to TRBD1. With 3 bases clipped from V and 2 bases from J, the junction kept 3 bases outside the gene matches. CDR1 and CDR2 (germline): LNHDA, SQIVND (reference sequence). This CDR3 region has 15 residues. This CDR3 is CASSMDRVGNQPQHF. The DNA of the CDR3 is TGTGCCAGTAGTATGGACAGGGTCGGCAATCAGCCCCAGCATTTT. Variable domain in full (rest from reference TRBV19 and TRBJ1-5): DGGITQSPKYLFRKEGQNVTLSCEQNLNHDAMYWYRQDPGQGLRLIYYSQIVNDFQKGDIAEGYSVSREKKESFPLTVTSAQKNPTAFYLCASSMDRVGNQPQHFGDGTRLSIL.

The chain has TRBV10-2 and TRBJ1-4; no firm D call. Trimming pared 3 bases from V and 8 bases from J, leaving 13 bases between. This CDR3 has 14 amino acids. Germline CDR1 is WSHSY and CDR2 is SAAADI. CDR3 nucleotide sequence: TGCGCCAGCAGTGAAAACTCTCCCGGGGAAAAACTGTTTTTT. It yields the protein CASSENSPGEKLFF.

V gene TRBV5-1 combines with J gene TRBJ1-5; D may be TRBD1 (6 bases). V was shortened by 4 bases and J by 2 bases, with 10 bases between the two germline ends. Germline CDR1 and CDR2: SGHRS and YFSETQ. CDR3 size: 14 residues. The CDR3 loop is CASSPRGGNQPQHF. The CDR3 region has the DNA TGCGCCAGCAGCCCCAGGGGCGGCAATCAGCCCCAGCATTTT.

The chain has TRBV5-6 and TRBJ1-5; TRBD1 is a possible D gene (5 bases). Trimming stripped 4 bases from V and 9 bases from J, with 17 bases between. The CDR3 is made up of 14 amino acids. The germline CDR1 and CDR2 sequences are SGHDT and YYEEEE. CDR3 protein: CASSLQSVQGPQHF. Written as DNA, the CDR3 is TGTGCCAGCAGCCTTCAGTCGGTTCAGGGGCCCCAGCATTTT.

CDR3 DNA: TGTGCCAGCAGTTTATCATTCAGGGGAGTATACTCACCCCTCCACTTT. Translating it yields CASSLSFRGVYSPLHF. The chain combines TRBV27 with TRBJ1-6, with D possibly TRBD1 on 6 matching bases. Germline V gives CDR1 MNHEY, CDR2 SMNVEV (reference sequence). The V end lost 0 bases, the J end lost 10 bases, and 16 bases lay between the germline ends. This CDR3 spans 16 amino acids.